This T cell receptor (beta chain) was documented in a study of blood T cells in healthy people across ages. Together with a sample-barcoded 5' primer, a J-beta primer mix was included in a second PCR lasting about 6 to 11 cycles. CDR3-containing paired-end reads numbered at least 2.5 million in each sample. TCRdb itself ran the 5' RACE reads through MiXCR, one entry per CDR3 protein. The data hold 1.6 million or so distinct CDR3 sequences, with about 35% observed a single time. This CDR3 comprises 15 residues. Per the germline V gene, CDR1 is DFQATT and CDR2 is SNEGSKA (reference sequence). J gave up 4 bases and V 7 bases, and 14 bases lay outside the gene matches. Donors ranged from about 6 to 95 years old and were healthy Caucasians in Russia. There were at least 6 micrograms of total RNA extracted from every sample. This clonotype appeared many times.

Sequencing was done on a sample of blood. V is TRBV20-1 and J is TRBJ2-3; 7 bases fit TRBD2. This TCR derives from a woman aged 30 to 39 in good health. The CDR3 nucleotides are TGCAGTGTATTCGGGATGGGTCGGGGGGCAGATACGCAGTATTTT. Its translation is CSVFGMGRGADTQYF.